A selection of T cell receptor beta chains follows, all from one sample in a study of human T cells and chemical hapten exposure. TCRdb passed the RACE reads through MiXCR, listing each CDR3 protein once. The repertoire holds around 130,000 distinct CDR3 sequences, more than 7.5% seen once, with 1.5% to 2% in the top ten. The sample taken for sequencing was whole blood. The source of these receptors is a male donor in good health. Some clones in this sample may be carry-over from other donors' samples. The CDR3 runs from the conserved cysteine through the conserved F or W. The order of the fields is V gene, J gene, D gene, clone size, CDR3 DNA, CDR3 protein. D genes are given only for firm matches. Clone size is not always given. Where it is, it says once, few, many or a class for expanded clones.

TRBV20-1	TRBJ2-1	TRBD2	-	TGCAGTGCTAGGCGGACTAGCGGCTACAATGAGCAGTTCTTC	CSARRTSGYNEQFF
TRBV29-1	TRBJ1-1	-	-	TGCAGCGCGAACAGGATGAACACTGAAGCTTTCTTT	CSANRMNTEAFF
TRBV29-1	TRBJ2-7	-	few	TGCAGCGTTGGCGAGGCTAGCTCCTACGAGCAGTACTTC	CSVGEASSYEQYF
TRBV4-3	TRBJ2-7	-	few	TGCGCCAGCAGCCAAGATCTCGGACTCTACGAGCAGTACTTC	CASSQDLGLYEQYF
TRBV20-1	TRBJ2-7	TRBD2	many	TGCAGTGCTAGTGCAGGTGGACGCGGGAGAGTCTACGAGCAGTACTTC	CSASAGGRGRVYEQYF
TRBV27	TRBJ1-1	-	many	TGTGCCAGCAGTCAACGGGGCCTCGACTCTAATTCTGAAGCTTTCTTT	CASSQRGLDSNSEAFF
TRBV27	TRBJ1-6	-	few	TGTGCCAGCAGTTTATCTGGGGGGAGGCGACACTATAATTCACCCCTCCACTTT	CASSLSGGRRHYNSPLHF
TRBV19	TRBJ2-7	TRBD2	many	TGTGCCAGTAGTCTCGTAGCGGGGGCGGCCTACGAGCAGTACTTC	CASSLVAGAAYEQYF
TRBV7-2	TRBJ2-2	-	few	TGTGCCAGCAGCTTAACAGGGCGGCGGGACACCGGGGAGCTGTTTTTT	CASSLTGRRDTGELFF
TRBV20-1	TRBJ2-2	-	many	TGCAGTGCTAGGGCTTCGAACACCGGGGAGCTGTTTTTT	CSARASNTGELFF
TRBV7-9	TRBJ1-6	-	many	TGTGCCAGCAGCTTAGCAGCCGGGGCGTTAAATTCACCCCCCCACTTT	CASSLAAGALNSPPHF
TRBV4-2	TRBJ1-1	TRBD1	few	TGTGCCAGCAGCCACTCCGGACAGGGCACTGAAGCTTTCTTT	CASSHSGQGTEAFF
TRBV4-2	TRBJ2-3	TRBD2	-	TGTGCCAGCAGCCAAATGGCGGGGGGAAGCACAGATACGCAGTATTTT	CASSQMAGGSTDTQYF
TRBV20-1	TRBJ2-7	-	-	TGCAGTGCTAGAGATAGGGATTACGAGCAGTACTTC	CSARDRDYEQYF
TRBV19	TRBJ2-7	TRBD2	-	TGTGCCAGTAGTATGTCCGAGGGACTAGGCGAGCAGTACTTC	CASSMSEGLGEQYF
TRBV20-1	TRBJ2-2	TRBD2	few	TGCAGTGCCGCGACTAGCGGGAGGGCCAGGGGCGGGGAGCTGTTTTTT	CSAATSGRARGGELFF
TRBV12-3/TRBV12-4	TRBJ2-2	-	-	TGTGCCAGCAGTTTTCCCCCTCGGGGCGGGGGGGAGCTGTTTTTT	CASSFPPRGGGELFF
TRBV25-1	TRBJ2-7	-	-	TGTGCCAGCAGTGAGCGGTACGAGCAGTACTTC	CASSERYEQYF
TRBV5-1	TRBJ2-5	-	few	TGCGCCAGCAGCTTGGCCGTCTTAGCGGGACAGTTCCAAGAGACCCAGTACTTC	CASSLAVLAGQFQETQYF
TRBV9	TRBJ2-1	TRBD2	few	TGTGCCAGCAGCGCGGGACTAGCGGCTTCCAATGAGCAGTTCTTC	CASSAGLAASNEQFF
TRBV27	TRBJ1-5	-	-	TGTGCCAGCAGTTTACATGGGGCTCAGCCCCAGCATTTT	CASSLHGAQPQHF
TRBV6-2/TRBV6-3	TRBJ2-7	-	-	TGTGCCAGAGGTGACCAGTACTACGAGCAGTACTTC	CARGDQYYEQYF
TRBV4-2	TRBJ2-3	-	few	TGTGCCAGCAGCCAAGGGGGTTCGGATACGCAGTATTTT	CASSQGGSDTQYF
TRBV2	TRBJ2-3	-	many	TGTGCCAGCACACCCCTGGGCAGTTGGGGGGAGGACACAGATACGCAGTATTTT	CASTPLGSWGEDTDTQYF
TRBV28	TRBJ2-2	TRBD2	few	TGTGCCAGCAGTCTTTGGACTAGCGGGAGTACCGGGGAGCTGTTTTTT	CASSLWTSGSTGELFF
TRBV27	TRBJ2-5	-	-	TGTGCCAGCAGTTTGGGCGTCCAAGGTACCCAGTACTTC	CASSLGVQGTQYF
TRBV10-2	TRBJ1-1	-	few	TGCGCCAGCAGTGGGACAGCTACCACTGAAGCTTTCTTT	CASSGTATTEAFF
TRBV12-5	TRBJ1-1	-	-	TGTGCTAGTGGTTTGTTCAGGGTCGGGCTCCGGGGCACTGAAGCTTTCTTT	CASGLFRVGLRGTEAFF
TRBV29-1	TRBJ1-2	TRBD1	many	TGCAGCCTACACAGGGACAGACAGGGTTCCTATGGCTACACCTTC	CSLHRDRQGSYGYTF
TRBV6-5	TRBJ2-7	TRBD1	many	TGTGCCAGCAGTTACTCCGACAGGGTACTCTACGAGCAGTACTTC	CASSYSDRVLYEQYF
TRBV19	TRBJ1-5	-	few	TGTGCCAGTAGTAACCAGGGTCATCAGCCCCAGCATTTT	CASSNQGHQPQHF
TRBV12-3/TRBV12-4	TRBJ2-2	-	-	TGTGCCAGCACCTTGGGCAGGTCAAGAGCCGGGGAGCTGTTTTTT	CASTLGRSRAGELFF
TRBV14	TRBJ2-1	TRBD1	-	TGTGCCAGCAGCGCGCGGGACAGGGGGAGGCATGAGCAGTTCTTC	CASSARDRGRHEQFF
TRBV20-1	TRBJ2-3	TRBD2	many	TGCAGTGCTGGGGGACTAGCGGGAATAGATACGCAGTATTTT	CSAGGLAGIDTQYF
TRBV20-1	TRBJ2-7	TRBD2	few	TGCAGTGTTACTAGCGAATTGCTATACGAGCAGTACTTC	CSVTSELLYEQYF
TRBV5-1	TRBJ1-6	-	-	TGCGCCAGCAGCTTGTCCGACTCGGCAGCCAATTCACCCCTCCACTTT	CASSLSDSAANSPLHF